These T cell receptor beta chains were read from a single sample in a study of cytomegalovirus exposure and HLA in healthy donors. The protocol was immunoSEQ multiplex PCR, while the TCRdb copy is restricted to in-frame clones and leaves out a portion. The sample yields tens of thousands of clones, of which the top ten take up roughly 3.2%. Sequences were obtained from PBMCs. These receptors were obtained from a man aged 35 to 55 in good health and CMV-seronegative. Each CDR3 is given with its conserved first and last residue. D genes are given only for firm matches. Not all rows give a size; the values are once, few, many and, for expanded clones, a class.

DNA: TGCGCCAGCAGCCAGTGGCGGAAAGAGACCCAGTACTTC
CDR3: CASSQWRKETQYF
J: TRBJ2-5
V: TRBV4-1
D: NA
size: NA

DNA: TGCGCCAGCAGCTTGGGCGCCTACGAGCAGTACTTC
CDR3: CASSLGAYEQYF
J: TRBJ2-7
V: TRBV5-1
D: NA
size: NA

DNA: TGCGCCAGCAGCACGGGACTAGCGGGACCGGAGACCCAGTACTTC
CDR3: CASSTGLAGPETQYF
J: TRBJ2-5
V: TRBV5-1
D: TRBD2
size: NA

DNA: TGTGCCAGCAGCAAGGGGACAGGGTCCTCCTACGAGCAGTACTTC
CDR3: CASSKGTGSSYEQYF
J: TRBJ2-7
V: TRBV7-3
D: TRBD1
size: NA

DNA: TGTGCCAGCAGCCGTGGACAGGAAAACTATGGCTACACCTTC
CDR3: CASSRGQENYGYTF
J: TRBJ1-2
V: TRBV7-9
D: TRBD1
size: NA

DNA: TGTGCCAGCAGTTTCGGACAGGGGAATTACGAGCAGTACTTC
CDR3: CASSFGQGNYEQYF
J: TRBJ2-7
V: TRBV6-6
D: TRBD1
size: NA

DNA: TGTGCCAGCAGCTTTAGCCGCTCCGACGAGCAGTACTTC
CDR3: CASSFSRSDEQYF
J: TRBJ2-7
V: TRBV13
D: NA
size: NA

DNA: TGTGCCAGCAGCTTGTGGGACAGGGGGCATCAGCCCCAGCATTTT
CDR3: CASSLWDRGHQPQHF
J: TRBJ1-5
V: TRBV5-6
D: TRBD1
size: NA

DNA: TGTGCCAGCAGCCAAGAACCCCAGGAGCAGTTCTTC
CDR3: CASSQEPQEQFF
J: TRBJ2-1
V: TRBV4-2
D: NA
size: NA

DNA: TGCAGCGTTGTCCCAGGGTCGAACACCGGGGAGCTGTTTTTT
CDR3: CSVVPGSNTGELFF
J: TRBJ2-2
V: TRBV29-1
D: NA
size: NA

DNA: TGTGCCAGCAGTTTAGGGACTCCGCCGTTCTTC
CDR3: CASSLGTPPFF
J: TRBJ2-1
V: TRBV28
D: NA
size: medium-sized

DNA: TGCGCCAGCAGCTTGTTCGGGACAGGGGGAAACGAGCAGTACTTC
CDR3: CASSLFGTGGNEQYF
J: TRBJ2-7
V: TRBV5-1
D: TRBD1
size: NA

DNA: TGTGCCAGCAGCTTGCGGGGAAGGGCCTACGAGCAGTACTTC
CDR3: CASSLRGRAYEQYF
J: TRBJ2-7
V: TRBV5-4
D: NA
size: NA

DNA: TGTGCCACCAGCAGAGAGGGGACGGGAGGGTACGAGCAGTACTTC
CDR3: CATSREGTGGYEQYF
J: TRBJ2-7
V: TRBV15
D: TRBD2
size: NA

DNA: TGTGCCTGCGACAGGGGAGATGGAAACACCATATATTTT
CDR3: CACDRGDGNTIYF
J: TRBJ1-3
V: TRBV30
D: TRBD1
size: NA

DNA: TGTGCCAGCTCCTCCAAAGGGACAGGGGTTATGAACACTGAAGCTTTCTTT
CDR3: CASSSKGTGVMNTEAFF
J: TRBJ1-1
V: TRBV18
D: TRBD1
size: NA

DNA: TGCGCCAGCAGCCCCGGGACAGGGGCTCCTGAAGCTTTCTTT
CDR3: CASSPGTGAPEAFF
J: TRBJ1-1
V: TRBV5-1
D: TRBD1
size: NA

DNA: TGCGCCAGCAGCCAAACAACCGACGGAGCCTACGAGCAGTACTTC
CDR3: CASSQTTDGAYEQYF
J: TRBJ2-7
V: TRBV4-1
D: NA
size: NA

DNA: TGCAGCGTTGGCCGTGGACAGGGCCACACTGAAGCTTTCTTT
CDR3: CSVGRGQGHTEAFF
J: TRBJ1-1
V: TRBV29-1
D: TRBD1
size: NA

DNA: TGTGCCAGCAGCCCACAGGATATCGAGCAGTACTTC
CDR3: CASSPQDIEQYF
J: TRBJ2-7
V: TRBV7-2
D: NA
size: NA

DNA: TGTGCCAGCAGTGAAGCAGCCGGGACAGGGGGCTATGGCTACACCTTC
CDR3: CASSEAAGTGGYGYTF
J: TRBJ1-2
V: TRBV6-1
D: TRBD1
size: NA

DNA: TGTGCCTGGAGTTTCCGGGACAATGAGCAATTCTTC
CDR3: CAWSFRDNEQFF
J: TRBJ2-1
V: TRBV30
D: NA
size: NA

DNA: TGTGCCAGCAGCCGAGACTCCGGGACAGGGTTCGCCTACGAGCAGTACTTC
CDR3: CASSRDSGTGFAYEQYF
J: TRBJ2-7
V: TRBV7-9
D: TRBD1
size: NA

DNA: TGTGCCAGTAGGACGGGAATTGCGGCTGGAAACACCATATATTTT
CDR3: CASRTGIAAGNTIYF
J: TRBJ1-3
V: TRBV19
D: NA
size: NA

DNA: TGTGCCAGTCTGGCCGACAGGGGACAAAATCAGCCCCAGCATTTT
CDR3: CASLADRGQNQPQHF
J: TRBJ1-5
V: TRBV28
D: TRBD1
size: NA

DNA: TGCGCCAGCAGCTCCCTGACTAGCGGAGAAATCTCCTACGAGCAGTACTTC
CDR3: CASSSLTSGEISYEQYF
J: TRBJ2-7
V: TRBV5-1
D: TRBD2
size: NA

DNA: TGTGCCAGCAGTTATACCCTCAGGGGTCAAAATGGCTACACCTTC
CDR3: CASSYTLRGQNGYTF
J: TRBJ1-2
V: TRBV6-5
D: NA
size: NA

DNA: TGTGCCTGGAGTAGGGGAACAGATACGCAGTCTTTT
CDR3: CAWSRGTDTQSF
J: TRBJ2-3
V: TRBV30
D: NA
size: NA